This T cell receptor (beta chain) was documented in a study of shared clonotypes between healthy human individuals. The study, taken as a whole, reports: Generally, estimated richness proved larger in naive subsets than it did in memory subsets. It was expected that sequencing depth would affect clonotype sharing among donors.

Germline V CDR1 and CDR2: SQVTM, ANQGSEA. V trimming: 5 bases; J trimming: 5 bases; junction bases outside the gene matches: 13. The CDR3 runs 16 residues. Per the original methods: In the immunoSEQ data, sequences were junction-only and lacked quality scores, so filtering differed. Using immunoSEQ multiplex PCR, the repertoire was profiled, and TCRdb retains in-frame clones only, with some absent. V, J and clone size reflect that table, while D and trimming were determined from the DNA. The table shows 2 million to 3 million clones, with over 85% occurring only once. Points on this clone: What it binds is unknown.

The CD4+ fraction was divided into a CD45RA+ naive subset and a CD45RA-negative memory subset. Sequenced input: naive CD4+ T cells from PBMCs. Subset noted: CD45RA+ positively selected. This chain connects TRBV29-1 to TRBJ2-5, with 11 bases aligning to TRBD2. This sequence originates from a young man in good health. Some clones in this sample may be carry-over from other donors' samples. CDR3 in DNA: TGCAGCGTTTTGGGTAGCGGGAGGGCCTGGAGCGAGACCCAGTACTTC. It codes for CSVLGSGRAWSETQYF. Complete variable domain (other parts from reference TRBV29-1 and TRBJ2-5): SAVISQKPSRDICQRGTSLTIQCQVDSQVTMMFWYRQQPGQSLTLIATANQGSEATYESGFVIDKFPISRPNLTFSTLTVSNMSPEDSSIYLCSVLGSGRAWSETQYFGPGTRLLVL.